This TCR beta chain comes out of a study of neurological immune-mediated disorders. The CDR3 is made up of 14 amino acids. Per germline, CDR1 SGHRS and CDR2 YFSETQ. V shed 4 bases and J shed 7 bases, with 14 bases lying between them. One entry per CDR3 protein results from TCRdb running MiXCR on the 5' RACE reads. The data contain tens of thousands of distinct CDR3 sequences, over 20% of them singletons. The receptor's source is a woman between 70 and 85 years old in good health. The V call is TRBV5-1, the J call TRBJ1-4; maybe TRBD1 (6 bases). The specimen sequenced was PBMCs. CDR3 sequence reads: CASSIQGGGEKLFF. DNA of the CDR3: TGCGCCAGCAGCATACAGGGCGGTGGTGAAAAACTGTTTTTT.